This T cell receptor (beta chain) was identified during a study of blood T cell repertoires in COVID-19. Profiling relied on immunoSEQ multiplex PCR, and the TCRdb table lists in-frame clones only, not all of them. The data contain 100,000 or so clones, almost 95% of them singletons. The trim removed 1 base at V and 8 bases at J, leaving 12 bases unmatched. Germline values: CDR1 SGHAT, CDR2 FQNNGV. The CDR3 sequence is 17 residues long. This sequence was found in a woman between 55 and 75 years old with active COVID-19. What was sequenced was peripheral blood. The rearrangement links TRBV11-2 to TRBJ2-1; 9 positions match TRBD1. The CDR3 DNA reads TGTGCCAGCAGCTTAGGTATGTGGGGACAGGGACGATATGAGCAGTTCTTC. Amino acids: CASSLGMWGQGRYEQFF.